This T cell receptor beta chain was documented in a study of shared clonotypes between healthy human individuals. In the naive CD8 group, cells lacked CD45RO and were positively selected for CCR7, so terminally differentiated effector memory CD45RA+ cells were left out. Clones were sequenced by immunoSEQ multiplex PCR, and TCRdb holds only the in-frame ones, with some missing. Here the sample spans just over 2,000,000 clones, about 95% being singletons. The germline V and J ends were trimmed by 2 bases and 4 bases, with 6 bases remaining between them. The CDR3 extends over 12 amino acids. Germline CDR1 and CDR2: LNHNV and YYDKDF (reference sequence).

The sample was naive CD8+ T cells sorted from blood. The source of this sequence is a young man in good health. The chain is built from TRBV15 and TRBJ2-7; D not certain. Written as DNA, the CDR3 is TGTGCCACCAGCAGACCCCCTTACGAGCAGTACTTC. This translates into CATSRPPYEQYF.